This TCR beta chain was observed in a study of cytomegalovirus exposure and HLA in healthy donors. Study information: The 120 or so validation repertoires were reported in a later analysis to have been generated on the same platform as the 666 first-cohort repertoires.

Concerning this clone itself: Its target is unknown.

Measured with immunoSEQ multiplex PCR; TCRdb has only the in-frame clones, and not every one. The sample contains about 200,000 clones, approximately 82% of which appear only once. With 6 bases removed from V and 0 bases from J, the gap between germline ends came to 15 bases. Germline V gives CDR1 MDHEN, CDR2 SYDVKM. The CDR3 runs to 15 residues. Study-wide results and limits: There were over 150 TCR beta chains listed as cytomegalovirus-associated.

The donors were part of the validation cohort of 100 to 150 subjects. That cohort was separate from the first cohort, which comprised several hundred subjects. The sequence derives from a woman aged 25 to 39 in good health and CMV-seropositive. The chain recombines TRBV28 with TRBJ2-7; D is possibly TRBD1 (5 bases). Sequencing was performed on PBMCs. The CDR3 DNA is TGTGCCAGCAGAACCACAGGTACTTCCTCCTACGAGCAGTACTTC. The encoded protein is CASRTTGTSSYEQYF.